The present entry profiles one TCR beta chain with its context. What it recognizes is unknown. This entry belongs to a study of shared clonotypes between healthy human individuals. Study conclusions and caveats: Clonotype sharing across donors was expected to vary with sequencing depth.

Measured with immunoSEQ multiplex PCR; TCRdb has only the in-frame clones, and not every one. Found here are a few million clones, around 93% of them singletons; the top ten hold 0.3% to 0.4%. CD4+ cells yielded CD45RA+ naive and CD45RA-negative memory subsets. The CDR3 sequence is 14 residues long. V was shortened by 0 bases and J by 6 bases, with 11 bases between the two germline ends. Germline CDR1 SGDLS, CDR2 YYNGEE. The source material was naive CD4+ T cells from PBMCs. Subset in this sample: CD45RA+ positively selected. The TCR was taken from a man aged 18 to 35 in good health. Some clones in this sample may be carry-over from other donors' samples. This chain joins TRBV9 and TRBJ2-3; no clear D. As DNA, the CDR3 is TGTGCCAGCAGCGTAGCTCCCCTCGGGGATACGCAGTATTTT. Amino acid sequence: CASSVAPLGDTQYF.